This TCR beta chain was captured by sequencing in a study of regulatory T cells in long-lasting Graves disease. Noted time point: newly diagnosed GD, antithyroid drugs for less than 3 months. RNA isolated from PBMCs was used to make the TCR library. This clonotype has a handful of counts. Libraries of TCR beta came from iRepertoire HTBI primers plus Arm-PCR of CDR3 regions. TCRdb redid the calling of the multiplex PCR reads with MiXCR, one entry per CDR3 protein. Of approximately 400,000 distinct CDR3 sequences in the sample, 10% to 15% are singletons; the top ten hold around 18%. These records were also assigned to another study, of T cells in Graves' hyperthyroidism and ophthalmopathy.

The specimen was peripheral blood mononuclear cells (PBMCs), collected at new diagnosis, from a patient treated with antithyroid drugs. The sequence came from a woman younger than 30 with Graves disease.

The CDR3 region has the DNA TGTGCCAGCAGCCGATTTTGGCATCTCCAGGGAAACACCATATATTTT. Amino acid sequence: CASSRFWHLQGNTIYF. The chain uses TRBV7-6 and TRBJ1-3, with D unresolved. Per germline, CDR1 SGHVS and CDR2 FNYEAQ. Trimming removed 5 bases at V and 4 bases at J, with 18 bases between. This CDR3 comprises 16 residues.